Detailed here is one TCR beta chain. Its target is unknown. This sample was taken from a study of T cell responses to AZD1222 COVID-19 vaccine. Study-level findings and limits: Vaccine-associated CD4 TCRs spanned spike, dominant at 160-218 and 743-854.

Repertoires were generated with immunoSEQ multiplex PCR, while TCRdb's copy carries only in-frame clones and drops some. Counted here are over 150,000 clones, about nine tenths occurring once; the ten biggest clones make up more than 1.3%. The clonotype originates from an adult in good health. This specimen consisted of peripheral blood, obtained on day 0 of AZD1222 vaccination.

The CDR3 DNA reads TGCGCCAGCAGACTCACTATAACAGGGGGTTCCTATAATTCACCCCTCCACTTT. This translates into CASRLTITGGSYNSPLHF. This chain links TRBV5-1 with TRBJ1-6, with 8 bases that match TRBD1. V lost 5 bases and J lost 1; bases outside the gene matches: 11. In germline, CDR1 is SGHRS, CDR2 YFSETQ. The CDR3 is made up of 18 amino acids. The full variable domain, completed using reference TRBV5-1 and TRBJ1-6, is KAGVTQTPRYLIKTRGQQVTLSCSPISGHRSVSWYQQTPGQGLQFLFEYFSETQRNKGNFPGRFSGRQFSNSRSEMNVSTLELGDSALYLCASRLTITGGSYNSPLHFGNGTRLTVT.